This TCR beta chain was captured in a study of CD8 T cells in Susac syndrome. Study-wide points: Clonal expansion was absent from the CD4+ T cell repertoires in Susac syndrome.

Notes on this clonotype: Its antigen is not known.

cDNA came from about 0.5 to 1 ug RNA primed by random hexamers. The amplification used immunoSEQ multiplex PCR on TCR beta CDR3; it spanned 54 Vbeta and 13 Jbeta. TCRdb used MiXCR to reprocess the immunoSEQ multiplex PCR reads, holding one entry per CDR3 protein. The repertoire has about 180,000 distinct CDR3 sequences, 94% of them found once; the top ten carry 0.12%. Trimming left V 4 bases short and J 7 bases short, with 17 bases between. The germline gives CDR1 LNHNV, CDR2 YYDKDF (reference sequence). This CDR3 has 15 residues. The diagnostic criteria for definite or probable disease, as recently defined, were met by the patients with Susac syndrome. Isolation of CD8+ and CD4+ T cells was performed negatively, whereas enrichment of TEMRA cells was done by FACS.

This clonotype originated in a human donor with Susac syndrome. V gene TRBV15 combines with J gene TRBJ2-1; perhaps TRBD2 as D (7 bases). Material: CD4+ T cells from PBMCs. Here the CDR3 reads CATSNIGGGTNEQFF. The CDR3 nucleotides are TGTGCCACCAGCAACATAGGGGGGGGGACAAATGAGCAGTTCTTC.